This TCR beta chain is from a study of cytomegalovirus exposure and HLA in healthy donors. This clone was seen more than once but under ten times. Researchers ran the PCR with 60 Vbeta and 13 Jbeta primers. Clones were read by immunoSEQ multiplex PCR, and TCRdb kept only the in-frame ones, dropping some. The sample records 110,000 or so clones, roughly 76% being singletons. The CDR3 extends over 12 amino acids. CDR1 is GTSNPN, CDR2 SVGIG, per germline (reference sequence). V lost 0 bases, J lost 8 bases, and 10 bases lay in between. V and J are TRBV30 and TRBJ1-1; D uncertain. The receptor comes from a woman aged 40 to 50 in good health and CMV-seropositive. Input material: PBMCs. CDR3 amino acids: CAWSVSSVEAFF. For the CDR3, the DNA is TGTGCCTGGAGTGTGTCTTCCGTCGAAGCTTTCTTT.